The 18 T cell receptor beta chains reported below all come from one sample, sequenced in a study of T cell responses to AZD1222 COVID-19 vaccine. The data were produced by immunoSEQ multiplex PCR, yet TCRdb's version contains in-frame clones alone and is incomplete. The sample lists roughly 120,000 clones, 88% occurring once. The specimen comprised peripheral blood, sampled 28 days after the second AZD1222 dose. Every receptor here comes from an adult who received the AZD1222 COVID-19 vaccine.

J is TRBJ1-5 and V is TRBV27; no definite D call. V shed 5 bases and J shed 0 bases, with 11 bases lying between them. Germline CDR1 reads MNHEY; CDR2 reads SMNVEV (reference sequence). This CDR3 contains 15 residues. The CDR3 protein is CASSVGPYSNQPQHF. In DNA, the CDR3 is TGTGCCAGCAGTGTGGGCCCTTATAGCAATCAGCCCCAGCATTTT.

V usage is TRBV11-2 and J usage is TRBJ2-7, with TRBD1 identical over 7 bases. V trimming: 3 bases; J trimming: 7 bases; junction bases outside the gene matches: 9. CDR1 is SGHAT, CDR2 FQNNGV, per germline. The CDR3 runs 14 residues. The CDR3 sequence: CASSFGTAVWEQYF. The CDR3, as DNA: TGTGCCAGCAGCTTCGGGACAGCCGTTTGGGAGCAGTACTTC.

V is TRBV28 and J is TRBJ1-3; D gene ambiguous. The ends were cut back, 11 bases at V and 0 bases at J, with 8 bases in the middle. Germline loops: CDR1 MDHEN, CDR2 SYDVKM. This CDR3 has 12 residues. The CDR3, as DNA: TGTGCCTCAGGAAGCTCTGGAAACACCATATATTTT. It codes for CASGSSGNTIYF.

The genes are TRBV4-1 and TRBJ1-5, with D unclear. The CDR3 length is 18 residues. Germline V gene data show CDR1 as MGHRA and CDR2 as YSYEKL. With 0 bases removed from V and 0 bases from J, the gap between germline ends came to 15 bases. In DNA form, the CDR3 reads TGCGCCAGCAGCCAAGATAGCCGGAAAATTTATAGCAATCAGCCCCAGCATTTT. Amino acids: CASSQDSRKIYSNQPQHF.

This clone came up once. V and J are TRBV4-1 and TRBJ1-1, with D possibly matching TRBD1 (5 bases). Trimming left V 4 bases short and J 0 bases short, with 9 bases between. There are 14 residues in the CDR3. CDR1 and CDR2 (germline): MGHRA, YSYEKL. CDR3 bases: TGCGCCAGCAGCCTGGGACGGTTGAACACTGAAGCTTTCTTT. Encoded protein: CASSLGRLNTEAFF.

J is TRBJ2-5 and V is TRBV9; no firm D call. Germline CDR1 and CDR2: SGDLS and YYNGEE. This CDR3 has 12 amino acids. Trimming stripped 0 bases from V and 4 bases from J, with 4 bases between. CDR3 protein: CASSVEGETQYF. The CDR3 DNA reads as TGTGCCAGCAGCGTAGAAGGAGAGACCCAGTACTTC.

This CDR3 reads CASSQDLVSRTYQETQYF. For the CDR3, the DNA is TGCGCCAGCAGCCAAGATTTGGTGAGCAGGACGTACCAAGAGACCCAGTACTTC. The gene calls are TRBV4-3 and TRBJ2-5; D uncertain. Trimming took off 0 bases at V and 0 bases at J, with 17 bases between the two ends. The germline CDR1 and CDR2 sequences are LGHNA and YSLEER. The CDR3 runs to 18 residues.

Written as DNA, the CDR3 is TGCAGTGCGGGGGAAGAGACCCAGTACTTC. Protein product: CSAGEETQYF. The chain recombines TRBV20-1 with TRBJ2-5; D possibly matches TRBD1 or TRBD2 (5 bases each). The germline V gene has CDR1 DFQATT and CDR2 SNEGSKA (reference sequence). Trimming cost V 6 bases and J 3 bases, with 5 bases left between them. The CDR3 runs to 10 residues.

The V gene is TRBV19, the J gene TRBJ1-1, with 7 bases fitting TRBD1. After removal of 6 bases from V and 4 bases from J, the junction contained 5 bases not matched to a gene. Germline V gene sequence: CDR1 LNHDA, CDR2 SQIVND (reference sequence). There are 13 residues in the CDR3. The CDR3 sequence is CASSNTGVTEAFF. DNA for the CDR3: TGTGCCAGTAGCAATACAGGGGTCACTGAAGCTTTCTTT. Full variable domain (rest looked up from reference TRBV19 and TRBJ1-1): DGGITQSPKYLFRKEGQNVTLSCEQNLNHDAMYWYRQDPGQGLRLIYYSQIVNDFQKGDIAEGYSVSREKKESFPLTVTSAQKNPTAFYLCASSNTGVTEAFFGQGTRLTVV.

This chain connects TRBV5-8 to TRBJ1-4; TRBD1 matches 7 bases. The CDR3 runs 15 residues. V trimming: 1 base; J trimming: 5 bases; junction bases outside the gene matches: 5. Germline CDR1 and CDR2: SGHTS and YDEGEE. The CDR3 nucleotides are TGTGCCAGCAGCTTGAAGGGACAGATGAATGAAAAACTGTTTTTT. Translating gives CASSLKGQMNEKLFF.

J is TRBJ1-4 and V is TRBV7-6; D is unclear. The V end was cut by 0 bases, the J end by 8 bases, with 7 bases between. Per the germline V gene, CDR1 is SGHVS and CDR2 is FNYEAQ. This CDR3 comprises 13 residues. The CDR3 is CASSLARMEKLFF. In DNA, the CDR3 is TGTGCCAGCAGCTTAGCGAGGATGGAAAAACTGTTTTTT.

This clone occurred once. This chain uses TRBV6-5 with TRBJ1-1; no definite D call. CDR1 is MNHEY and CDR2 is SVGAGI in the germline V gene. V lost 5 bases and J 0 bases, leaving 13 bases between the germline ends. The CDR3 loop spans 15 amino acids. For the CDR3, the DNA is TGTGCCAGCAGTCACAAGAGGGTCGTGAACACTGAAGCTTTCTTT. It translates to CASSHKRVVNTEAFF.

This chain connects TRBV5-4 to TRBJ2-1; 12 bases line up with TRBD2. Trimming took 4 bases from V and 6 from J; bases not matched to a gene: 5. The length of the CDR3 is 15 residues. In germline, CDR1 is SGHNT, CDR2 YYREEE (reference sequence). Here the CDR3 reads CASSNLLAGGNEQFF. The CDR3 coding sequence is TGTGCCAGCAGCAACTTACTAGCGGGAGGCAATGAGCAGTTCTTC.

The genes are TRBV7-2 and TRBJ1-5; D gene unclear. Germline V gives CDR1 SGHTA, CDR2 FQGNSA. The length of the CDR3 is 15 residues. Trimming took off 5 bases at V and 0 bases at J, with 11 bases between the two ends. DNA for the CDR3: TGTGCCAGCAGCCCCGACCCCAATAGCAATCAGCCCCAGCATTTT. Amino acid sequence: CASSPDPNSNQPQHF.

CDR3 region: CASSPDYEQFF. CDR3 nucleotide sequence: TGTGCCAGCAGCCCAGACTATGAGCAGTTCTTC. The chain carries TRBV28 and TRBJ2-1; D gene uncertain. Trimming cost V 6 bases and J 8 bases, with 8 bases left between them. Germline V gives CDR1 MDHEN, CDR2 SYDVKM. The length of the CDR3 is 11 residues. Using reference TRBV28 and TRBJ2-1 for the parts outside the CDR3, the full variable domain is DVKVTQSSRYLVKRTGEKVFLECVQDMDHENMFWYRQDPGLGLRLIYFSYDVKMKEKGDIPEGYSVSREKKERFSLILESASTNQTSMYLCASSPDYEQFFGPGTRLTVL.

The chain couples TRBV28 to TRBJ1-6, with no clear D. Germline CDR1 MDHEN, CDR2 SYDVKM. The CDR3 runs 11 residues. Trimming removed 5 bases from V and 7 bases from J, with 3 bases in between. The CDR3: CASSRNSPLHF. In DNA, the CDR3 is TGTGCCAGCAGTCGCAATTCACCCCTCCACTTT. The entire variable domain, with the rest obtained from reference TRBV28 and TRBJ1-6, is as follows: DVKVTQSSRYLVKRTGEKVFLECVQDMDHENMFWYRQDPGLGLRLIYFSYDVKMKEKGDIPEGYSVSREKKERFSLILESASTNQTSMYLCASSRNSPLHFGNGTRLTVT.

For the CDR3, the DNA is TGTGCCAGCAGCTTCGGGACGGACACCGGGGAGCTGTTTTTT. Amino acid sequence: CASSFGTDTGELFF. The chain links TRBV7-3 to TRBJ2-2, with D perhaps given as TRBD1 or TRBD2 (5 bases each). V was trimmed by 3 bases and J by 3 bases, leaving 8 bases between them. CDR3 length: 14 residues. Germline CDR1 is SGHTA and CDR2 is FQGTGA.

The rearrangement links TRBV10-3 to TRBJ2-3; 9 positions match TRBD2. Germline assignment: CDR1 ENHRY and CDR2 SYGVKD. This CDR3 is 16 amino acids long. The J segment lost 6 bases and the V segment lost 2 bases, leaving 9 bases of the junction unmatched. CDR3 nucleotides: TGTGCCATCAGTGAGGGGGATAGCGGGGGCTCGGATACGCAGTATTTT. It yields the protein CAISEGDSGGSDTQYF.